The T cell receptor beta chain under discussion was sequenced for a study of monozygotic twins with cystic fibrosis. In the study overall: Library input was 2.5 to 3.5 micrograms of fragmented DNA, with about 15 PCR cycles. Whole-study results and caveats: In this small cohort, shared CDR3 numbers showed no association with age, concordance or disease severity. The repertoire was suggested to be naive-dominated, clonality median about 0.01. J usage was most co-twin-similar in 8 of 16 pairs, V in 13.

About this clone: Its antigen remains unknown.

The CDR3 covers 15 residues. The junction had 4 bases not matched to a gene; V was cut back by 2 bases and J by 0 bases. CDR1 is GTSNPN and CDR2 is SVGIG in the germline V gene (reference sequence). TCRdb's table, derived via immunoSEQ multiplex PCR, lists solely in-frame clones and lacks some. The sample includes fewer than 20,000 clones, about 90% of them seen just once. V gene TRBV30 combines with J gene TRBJ1-3; 7 bases align to TRBD1. The TCR sequence derives from a girl aged 2-10 years with cystic fibrosis. The sample was blood. The CDR3 region is CAWSSGQSSGNTIYF. The DNA of the CDR3 is TGTGCCTGGAGTTCGGGACAGTCCTCTGGAAACACCATATATTTT.